These 18 T cell receptor beta chains originate from one sample sequenced in a study of blood T cell repertoires in COVID-19. Libraries were prepared by immunoSEQ multiplex PCR; TCRdb keeps only in-frame clonotypes and omits some of them. The sample carries more than 85,000 clones, about nine tenths recorded once. Sequenced sample: peripheral blood. All receptors derive from a man aged 65 to 85 with acute or convalescent COVID-19.

The gene calls are TRBV27 and TRBJ2-4; 12 bases are shared with TRBD2. The V segment lost 0 bases and the J segment 4 bases; nucleotides outside the gene matches: 10. The CDR3 length is 19 residues. Germline V gives CDR1 MNHEY, CDR2 SMNVEV (reference sequence). The CDR3 region is CASSLSARASGRAKNIQYF. The CDR3 nucleotides read TGTGCCAGCAGTTTATCGGCGCGGGCTAGCGGGAGGGCAAAAAACATTCAGTACTTC.

This clone was counted between two and nine times. This sequence joins TRBV21-1 and TRBJ1-2; TRBD1 is the table's D call, not checked against the DNA. TRBV21-1 is classified as a pseudogene. There are 19 residues in the CDR3. CDR3 in amino acids: CASSKGRGGQASLNYGYTF. The CDR3 nucleotides read TGTGCCAGCAGCAAAGGTAGGGGAGGACAGGCTTCTCTTAACTATGGCTACACCTTC.

The chain links TRBV7-9 to TRBJ2-7; 13 nucleotides match TRBD2. This CDR3 is built from 15 residues. The germline V gene encodes CDR1 SEHNR and CDR2 FQNEAQ (reference sequence). J gave up 7 bases and V 3 bases, and 6 bases lay outside the gene matches. This chain's CDR3 is CASSLVGLAGPEQYF. The CDR3 nucleotides read TGTGCCAGCAGCTTGGTGGGACTAGCGGGGCCTGAGCAGTACTTC.

The chain couples TRBV18 to TRBJ1-5; D ambiguous. CDR1 and CDR2 from the germline V gene are KGHSH and LQKENI. Trimming removed 2 bases from V and 6 bases from J, with 14 bases in between. The CDR3 runs to 15 residues. In nucleotides, the CDR3 is TGTGCCAGCTCACCAGCTGGTCACGTCGGTCAGCCCCAGCATTTT. Its protein is CASSPAGHVGQPQHF. The whole variable domain, filled in from reference TRBV18 and TRBJ1-5, reads NAGVMQNPRHLVRRRGQEARLRCSPMKGHSHVYWYRQLPEEGLKFMVYLQKENIIDESGMPKERFSAEFPKEGPSILRIQQVVRGDSAAYFCASSPAGHVGQPQHFGDGTRLSIL.

The rearrangement joins TRBV5-1 to TRBJ2-1; D is possibly TRBD1 (5 bases). The V end lost 3 bases, the J end lost 1 base, and 14 bases lay between the germline ends. Germline V gene data show CDR1 as SGHRS and CDR2 as YFSETQ. The CDR3 totals 16 residues. This chain's CDR3 is CASSWGGLSSYNEQFF. The CDR3 bases are TGCGCCAGCAGCTGGGGCGGCCTTTCTTCCTACAATGAGCAGTTCTTC.

The V call is TRBV2, the J call TRBJ2-3, with 8 bases lining up with TRBD2. Trimming at V came to 11 bases and at J to 5 bases, leaving 9 bases not matched to a gene. The CDR3 contains 13 residues. Germline V CDR1 and CDR2: SNHLY, FYNNEI. DNA for the CDR3: TGTGCCTCTGCAAGCGGGAGTCAAGATACGCAGTATTTT. This translates into CASASGSQDTQYF.

The genes are TRBV18 and TRBJ1-5; D perhaps matches TRBD1 (5 bases). The germline V and J ends were trimmed by 4 bases and 1 base, with 14 bases remaining between them. CDR3 length: 16 amino acids. CDR1 and CDR2 (germline): KGHSH, LQKENI. CDR3 region: CASSLGTGGSNQPQHF. DNA of the CDR3: TGTGCCAGCTCACTGGGCACCGGGGGAAGCAATCAGCCCCAGCATTTT.

The chain employs TRBV19 and TRBJ1-2; no clear D. The CDR3 runs to 13 residues. Per the germline V gene, CDR1 is LNHDA and CDR2 is SQIVND (reference sequence). The V end was cut by 3 bases, the J end by 6 bases, with 11 bases between. The CDR3 is CASSIPWTNGYTF. CDR3 sequence (DNA): TGTGCCAGTAGTATTCCCTGGACTAATGGCTACACCTTC.

This chain connects TRBV5-1 to TRBJ2-7; D gene ambiguous. The CDR3 spans 12 residues. Trimming took off 0 bases at V and 6 bases at J, with 7 bases between the two ends. CDR1 is SGHRS and CDR2 is YFSETQ in the germline V gene. This chain's CDR3 is CASSLDLREQYF. The CDR3 DNA reads TGCGCCAGCAGCTTGGATCTTCGCGAGCAGTACTTC.

V usage is TRBV19 and J usage is TRBJ1-1, with 9 bases that match TRBD1. The CDR3 totals 16 residues. Germline CDR1 reads LNHDA; CDR2 reads SQIVND (reference sequence). After removal of 0 bases from V and 10 bases from J, the junction contained 12 bases not matched to a gene. This chain's CDR3 is CASSIDLPGTGSSAFF. In DNA form, the CDR3 reads TGTGCCAGTAGTATAGATCTTCCGGGGACAGGGAGTTCAGCTTTCTTT.

The chain employs TRBV27 and TRBJ1-2; D perhaps matches TRBD1 (5 bases). This CDR3 has 14 residues. Trimming pared 2 bases from V and 8 bases from J, leaving 15 bases between. The V gene's germline CDR1 is MNHEY and CDR2 SMNVEV (reference sequence). CDR3 in DNA: TGTGCCAGCAGTTTAGGGCAGGGAGGGAGCGGCTACACCTTC. It encodes CASSLGQGGSGYTF.

V is TRBV11-3 and J is TRBJ2-3, with D unclear. The germline V and J ends were trimmed by 1 base and 0 bases, with 5 bases remaining between them. The germline gives CDR1 SGHNT, CDR2 YENEEA. The CDR3 contains 14 residues. The CDR3 sequence: CASSLGVSTDTQYF. The CDR3 DNA follows: TGTGCCAGCAGCTTAGGAGTTAGCACAGATACGCAGTATTTT.

The chain employs TRBV10-3 and TRBJ1-2, with 8 bases aligning to TRBD1. V was clipped by 6 bases and J by 9 bases; unmatched bases: 9. Germline V gives CDR1 ENHRY, CDR2 SYGVKD. The CDR3 sequence is 13 residues long. The CDR3 nucleotides read TGTGCCATCAGCTCTGGACAGGGAGGGAGCTACACCTTC. Its translation is CAISSGQGGSYTF.

J is TRBJ1-5 and V is TRBV7-2; TRBD1 agrees at 7 bases. Germline-derived CDR1 and CDR2 are SGHTA and FQGNSA. Trimming removed 5 bases from V and 6 bases from J; junction bases left unmatched: 4. The CDR3 contains 13 residues. The CDR3 nucleotides are TGTGCCAGCAGCCCGGGACAGTCTCAGCCCCAGCATTTT. This encodes CASSPGQSQPQHF.

This clone was counted once. The chain is built from TRBV5-5 and TRBJ1-3; D uncertain. Germline V gene sequence: CDR1 SGHKS, CDR2 YYEKEE (reference sequence). The CDR3 length is 13 residues. Trimming cost V 5 bases and J 3 bases, with 9 bases left between them. CDR3 DNA sequence: TGTGCCAGCAGTCCCGACATTGGAAACACCATATATTTT. Translated: CASSPDIGNTIYF. The variable domain in full, with the rest retrieved from reference TRBV5-5 and TRBJ1-3, is DAGVTQSPTHLIKTRGQQVTLRCSPISGHKSVSWYQQVLGQGPQFIFQYYEKEERGRGNFPDRFSARQFPNYSSELNVNALLLGDSALYLCASSPDIGNTIYFGEGSWLTVV.

In DNA form, the CDR3 reads TGTGCCAGCAGCTTGGACTCCCATTACGGGGAGCTGTTTTTT. The encoded protein is CASSLDSHYGELFF. The rearrangement uses TRBV5-4 and TRBJ2-2; D gene unclear. The length of the CDR3 is 14 residues. V gave up 0 bases and J gave up 7 bases, with 10 bases separating them. Per germline, CDR1 SGHNT and CDR2 YYREEE (reference sequence).

This clone has only a few counts. CDR3 sequence (DNA): TGCGCCAGCAGCCCGGACAGCCTGACTGAAGCTTTCTTT. The encoded protein is CASSPDSLTEAFF. V usage is TRBV5-1 and J usage is TRBJ1-1, with D perhaps TRBD1 (6 bases). The V gene lost 4 bases and the J gene lost 5 bases, with 12 bases spanning the gap. Germline CDR1 and CDR2: SGHRS and YFSETQ. CDR3 length equals 13 residues.

V usage is TRBV24-1 and J usage is TRBJ1-2; 9 bases align to TRBD1. Losses at the gene ends were 4 bases for V and 4 bases for J; bases not matched to a gene: 9. CDR1 and CDR2 (germline): KGHDR, SFDVKD. The CDR3 is made up of 16 amino acids. DNA for the CDR3: TGTGCCACCAGTGAATATTCCGGGACAGGGTCCTATGGCTACACCTTC. Translating gives CATSEYSGTGSYGYTF.